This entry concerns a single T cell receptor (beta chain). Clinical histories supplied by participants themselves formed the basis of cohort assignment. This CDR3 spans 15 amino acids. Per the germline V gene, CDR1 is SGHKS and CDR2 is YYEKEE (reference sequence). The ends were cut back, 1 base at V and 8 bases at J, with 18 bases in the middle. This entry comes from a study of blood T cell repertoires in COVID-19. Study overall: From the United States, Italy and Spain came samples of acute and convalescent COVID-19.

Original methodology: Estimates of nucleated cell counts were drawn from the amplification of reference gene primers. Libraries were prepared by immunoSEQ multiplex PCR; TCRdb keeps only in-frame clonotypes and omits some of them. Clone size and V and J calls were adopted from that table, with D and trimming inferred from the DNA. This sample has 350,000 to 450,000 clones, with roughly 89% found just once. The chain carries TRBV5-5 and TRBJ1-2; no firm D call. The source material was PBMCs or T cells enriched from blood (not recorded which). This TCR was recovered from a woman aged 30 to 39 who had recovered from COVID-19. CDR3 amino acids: CASSLSHGQAGGYTF. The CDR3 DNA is TGTGCCAGCAGCTTGTCCCATGGGCAAGCGGGCGGCTACACCTTC.